The clone carrying this T cell receptor beta chain was counted many times. Samples came from axillary lymph nodes draining the breast cancer. V lost 5 bases, J lost 2 bases, and 2 bases stayed unmatched. The CDR3 runs 14 residues. In germline, CDR1 is MNHNS, CDR2 SASEGT. TCRdb reanalysed the multiplex PCR reads using MiXCR and keeps one entry per CDR3 protein. The sample includes 200,000 to 250,000 distinct CDR3 sequences, 34% of them seen just once. These data belong to a study of breast tumors, draining lymph nodes, adjacent tissues. The source is a female donor with breast cancer. Some clones in this sample may be carry-over from other donors' samples. Sequencing was carried out using axillary lymph node tissue. The rearrangement uses TRBV6-1 and TRBJ2-3; 9 nucleotides align to TRBD2. In nucleotides, the CDR3 is TGTGCCAGCAGTTGGACTAGCGACACAGATACGCAGTATTTT. Translating it yields CASSWTSDTDTQYF.